This TCR beta chain appears in the sequencing data of a study of T cells in Graves' hyperthyroidism and ophthalmopathy. TCR beta CDR3 regions were amplified from RNA transcripts. HTBI primers drove first-round RT-PCR of the TCR CDR3. TCRdb reprocessed the multiplex PCR reads via MiXCR and lists one record per CDR3 protein. The sample carries about 420,000 distinct CDR3 sequences, roughly 13% recorded once. The V end lost 0 bases, the J end lost 2 bases, and 9 bases lay between the germline ends. The CDR3 has 15 residues. Germline loops: CDR1 MNHNY, CDR2 SVGAGI (reference sequence). This clonotype appeared many times.

The sample taken for sequencing was blood. The genes are TRBV6-6 and TRBJ2-3; unclear D gene. The TCR sequence derives from a woman younger than 30 with Graves' hyperthyroidism. CDR3 coding DNA: TGTGCCAGCAGTTACTCTCCCCAGCTCACAGATACGCAGTATTTT. It codes for CASSYSPQLTDTQYF.